This T cell receptor (beta chain) was profiled in a study of blood T cell repertoires in COVID-19. The data were produced by immunoSEQ multiplex PCR, yet TCRdb's version contains in-frame clones alone and is incomplete. Among roughly 87,000 clones listed, 86% were seen once. Trimming removed 4 bases at V and 3 bases at J, with 9 bases between. The CDR3 runs to 13 residues. Germline loops: CDR1 LNHDA, CDR2 SQIVND (reference sequence). Sequencing was done on a sample of peripheral blood. This TCR was recovered from a man aged 50 or older with active COVID-19. The chain employs TRBV19 and TRBJ1-1; perhaps TRBD1 as D (5 bases). CDR3 in amino acids: CASSTLQDTEAFF. As DNA, the CDR3 is TGTGCCAGTAGTACCTTACAGGACACTGAAGCTTTCTTT.